The next 10 T cell receptor beta chains were all read from a single sample in a study of cytomegalovirus exposure and HLA in healthy donors. Vbeta (60) and Jbeta (13) primers were used in the PCR. Data came from immunoSEQ multiplex PCR; TCRdb stores just in-frame clones and leaves some out. Among over 95,000 clones listed, around 66% were seen once. Material: PBMCs. These receptors all come from a man aged 18 to 29 in good health and CMV-seropositive.

This clone was observed a handful of times. The chain combines TRBV2 with TRBJ2-3, with 8 positions matching TRBD1. The CDR3 has 16 amino acids. After removal of 3 bases from V and 3 bases from J, the junction contained 8 bases not matched to a gene. Per the germline V gene, CDR1 is SNHLY and CDR2 is FYNNEI. The DNA of the CDR3 is TGTGCCAGCAGTGATTTAACAGGGGGATTTACAGATACGCAGTATTTT. Protein sequence: CASSDLTGGFTDTQYF.

The rearrangement joins TRBV30 to TRBJ2-5; 10 positions agree with TRBD2. The J call is uncertain, as TRBJ2-7 better fits the DNA end. Germline CDR1 and CDR2: GTSNPN and SVGIG (reference sequence). The CDR3 covers 14 residues. CDR3 region: CASLNERGGYEQYF. CDR3 bases: TGTGCCTCGCTAAACGAGCGGGGGGGGTACGAGCAGTACTTC.

This clone was found once. The chain joins TRBV4-1 to TRBJ2-7, with 8 bases aligning to TRBD1. Trimming took 5 bases from V and 3 from J; bases not matched to a gene: 9. The CDR3 contains 15 residues. Germline V gene lookup returns CDR1 MGHRA and CDR2 YSYEKL. CDR3 coding DNA: TGCGCCAGCAGCTGGATACGGGACAGGAGCTACGAGCAGTACTTC. This codes for CASSWIRDRSYEQYF.

The chain recombines TRBV2 with TRBJ2-5; D gene uncertain. With 6 bases removed from V and 3 bases from J, the gap between germline ends came to 20 bases. The CDR3 has 16 amino acids. Germline V CDR1 and CDR2: SNHLY, FYNNEI. CDR3 nucleotide sequence: TGTGCCAGCAGACCAATACAGAGAAAGTACAAAGAGACCCAGTACTTC. Protein product: CASRPIQRKYKETQYF.

The chain joins TRBV27 to TRBJ2-7, with 7 bases fitting TRBD1. Germline V gene data show CDR1 as MNHEY and CDR2 as SMNVEV (reference sequence). This CDR3 has 15 amino acids. With 3 bases clipped from V and 2 bases from J, the junction kept 7 bases outside the gene matches. The CDR3 coding sequence is TGTGCCAGCAGTTTTACGCCCGGGACAGCCTACGAGCAGTACTTC. Translated: CASSFTPGTAYEQYF.

V gene TRBV27 combines with J gene TRBJ2-4; perhaps TRBD1 as D (5 bases). The CDR3 covers 20 residues. The V and J ends lost 5 bases and 11 bases respectively, with 37 bases between them. The germline CDR1 and CDR2 sequences are MNHEY and SMNVEV (reference sequence). The CDR3 loop reads CASSPYIGNSGLGHARVQYF. The CDR3 nucleotides read TGTGCCAGCAGTCCCTATATCGGCAACTCCGGTCTCGGACACGCTAGAGTTCAGTACTTC.

The V call is TRBV6-6, the J call TRBJ2-7; 7 nucleotides line up with TRBD1. Losses at the gene ends were 2 bases for V and 4 bases for J; bases not matched to a gene: 2. The CDR3 totals 13 residues. The germline V gene has CDR1 MNHNY and CDR2 SVGAGI (reference sequence). The CDR3 is CASSYGDRYEQYF. In nucleotides, the CDR3 is TGTGCCAGCAGTTACGGGGACAGATACGAGCAGTACTTC.

This sequence joins TRBV28 and TRBJ1-2; possible D gene TRBD1, 6 bases. This CDR3 spans 14 amino acids. V lost 2 bases to trimming and J lost 5 bases, with 12 bases between them. The germline V gene has CDR1 MDHEN and CDR2 SYDVKM. The CDR3: CASSLNGQRYGYTF. CDR3 in DNA: TGTGCCAGCAGTTTAAACGGACAGCGGTATGGCTACACCTTC.

This sequence joins TRBV5-4 and TRBJ1-1; possibly TRBD1 for D (5 bases). The CDR3 runs to 15 residues. In germline, CDR1 is SGHNT, CDR2 YYREEE (reference sequence). The V end lost 0 bases, the J end lost 11 bases, and 20 bases lay between the germline ends. Written as DNA, the CDR3 is TGTGCCAGCAGCTTGGAAGGGGCGTGGGATGGAGGGGCTTTCTTT. Translating gives CASSLEGAWDGGAFF. Complete variable domain (other parts from reference TRBV5-4 and TRBJ1-1): ETGVTQSPTHLIKTRGQQVTLRCSSQSGHNTVSWYQQALGQGPQFIFQYYREEENGRGNFPPRFSGLQFPNYSSELNVNALELDDSALYLCASSLEGAWDGGAFFGQGTRLTVV.

J is TRBJ1-5 and V is TRBV19; 7 bases are shared with TRBD1. Looked up from germline, CDR1 is LNHDA and CDR2 is SQIVND (reference sequence). This CDR3 has 20 amino acids. V trimming: 2 bases; J trimming: 1 base; junction bases outside the gene matches: 17. CDR3 sequence reads: CASSIPPGQVRGPSNQPQHF. CDR3 nucleotides: TGTGCCAGTAGTATACCCCCCGGACAGGTTAGGGGACCGAGCAATCAGCCCCAGCATTTT.